Below, one T cell receptor (beta chain) is given with its context. What it binds is not known. This record belongs to a study of radiotherapy plus CTLA-4 blockade in lung cancer. Study-wide context: Across the patients, objective responses occurred in more than 15%, and disease control in under 35%.

The V and J ends lost 2 bases and 7 bases respectively, with 14 bases between them. This CDR3 is built from 14 residues. Germline CDR1 is SGHDT and CDR2 is YYEEEE. The repertoire was sequenced with immunoSEQ multiplex PCR; TCRdb's copy has only in-frame clones and lacks some. Of approximately 85,000 clones in the sample, around 83% were seen once. Study-level points and caveats: Response, reportedly, was best predicted by interferon-beta along with early blood T cell clone dynamics.

V usage is TRBV5-6 and J usage is TRBJ2-3; D ambiguous. The clonotype was recovered from a human donor with non-small cell lung cancer that progressed on radiotherapy plus ipilimumab. The input for sequencing was peripheral blood, taken from a patient treated with radiotherapy plus ipilimumab. The DNA of the CDR3 is TGTGCCAGCAGCTTCCCCCTAGACTCATATACGCAGTATTTT. Protein product: CASSFPLDSYTQYF.